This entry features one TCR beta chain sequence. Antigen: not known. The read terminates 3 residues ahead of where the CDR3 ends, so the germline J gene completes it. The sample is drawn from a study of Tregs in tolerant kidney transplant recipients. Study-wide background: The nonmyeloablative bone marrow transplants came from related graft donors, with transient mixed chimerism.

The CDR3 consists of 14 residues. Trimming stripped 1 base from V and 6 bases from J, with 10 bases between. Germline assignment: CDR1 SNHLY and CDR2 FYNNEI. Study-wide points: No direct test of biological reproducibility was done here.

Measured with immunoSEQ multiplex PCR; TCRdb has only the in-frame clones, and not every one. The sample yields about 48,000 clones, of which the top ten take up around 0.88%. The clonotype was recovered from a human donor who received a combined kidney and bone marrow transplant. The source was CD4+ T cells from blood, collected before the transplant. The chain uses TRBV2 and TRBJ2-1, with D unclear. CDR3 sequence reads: CASSEESVSNEQFF. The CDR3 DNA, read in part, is TGTGCCAGCAGTGAAGAGTCCGTCAGCAATGAG. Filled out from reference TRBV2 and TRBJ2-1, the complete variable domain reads EPEVTQTPSHQVTQMGQEVILRCVPISNHLYFYWYRQILGQKVEFLVSFYNNEISEKSEIFDDQFSVERPDGSNFTLKIRSTKLEDSAMYFCASSEESVSNEQFFGPGTRLTVL.